The 21 T cell receptor beta chains below were found in one sample sequenced in a study of T cells after yellow fever vaccination. TCRdb used MiXCR to reprocess the 5' RACE reads, holding one entry per CDR3 protein. The sample has a few hundred thousand distinct CDR3 sequences, over 10% seen once. This specimen was CD4+ T cells sorted from PBMCs, taken 45 days after the yellow fever booster vaccination. The receptors come from a man aged 25-40 years who received the YFV17D yellow fever vaccine.

The CDR3 protein is CASSLRVSGELFF. The CDR3 nucleotides are TGTGCCAGCAGTTTAAGGGTTTCCGGGGAGCTGTTTTTT. This chain joins TRBV12-3 or TRBV12-4 and TRBJ2-2; D remains ambiguous. CDR3 length: 13 amino acids. Trimming pared 2 bases from V and 6 bases from J, leaving 7 bases between.

The chain joins TRBV20-1 to TRBJ2-3; 8 bases fit TRBD2. Germline loops: CDR1 DFQATT, CDR2 SNEGSKA (reference sequence). Trimming at V came to 3 bases and at J to 2 bases, leaving 7 bases not matched to a gene. The CDR3 loop spans 15 amino acids. The CDR3 nucleotides read TGCAGTGCTAGTCTCACTAGCGGAAACACAGATACGCAGTATTTT. Encoded protein: CSASLTSGNTDTQYF.

The V call is TRBV6-1, the J call TRBJ1-1; perhaps TRBD1 as D (5 bases). V was cut by 7 bases and J by 5 bases, with 11 bases left in between. CDR3 size: 12 residues. The V gene's germline CDR1 is MNHNS and CDR2 SASEGT. CDR3 DNA sequence: TGTGCCAGCATTCCCAGGGAAACTGAAGCTTTCTTT. Encoded protein: CASIPRETEAFF.

The J gene is TRBJ2-5, the V gene TRBV6-5; D gene uncertain. CDR1 and CDR2 (germline): MNHEY, SVGAGI. V dropped 4 bases and J dropped 4 bases, with 13 bases sitting between them. This CDR3 has 14 amino acids. CDR3 amino acids: CASSSGLWVETQYF. CDR3 nucleotide sequence: TGTGCCAGCAGTTCGGGTCTATGGGTAGAGACCCAGTACTTC.

This clonotype occurred a few times. J is TRBJ1-1 and V is TRBV5-1; 12 bases align to TRBD1. The junction had 3 bases not matched to a gene; V was cut back by 5 bases and J by 1 base. Germline values: CDR1 SGHRS, CDR2 YFSETQ. The CDR3 loop spans 15 amino acids. The CDR3 nucleotides are TGCGCCAGCAGTGGGACAGGGGGCAAGAACACTGAAGCTTTCTTT. This encodes CASSGTGGKNTEAFF.

The J gene is TRBJ2-5, the V gene TRBV5-1; possible D gene TRBD2, 6 bases. Trimming cost V 4 bases and J 0 bases, with 13 bases left between them. CDR1 and CDR2 from the germline V gene are SGHRS and YFSETQ. The CDR3 spans 15 residues. The CDR3 coding sequence is TGCGCCAGCAGCCCCGGGACTTCCAACCAAGAGACCCAGTACTTC. Residues: CASSPGTSNQETQYF.

This clonotype was counted only a few times. V and J are TRBV6-1 and TRBJ2-7; either TRBD1 or TRBD2 may supply D (5 bases each). Germline CDR1 reads MNHNS; CDR2 reads SASEGT. The CDR3 consists of 15 residues. Trimming stripped 7 bases from V and 6 bases from J, with 22 bases between. In nucleotides, the CDR3 is TGTGCCAGCACCCCGGGGACCCTTAGGGTATCCGAGCAGTACTTC. Residues: CASTPGTLRVSEQYF.

V gene TRBV29-1 combines with J gene TRBJ2-7; 11 bases are shared with TRBD1. The CDR3 contains 15 residues. Germline-derived CDR1 and CDR2 are SQVTM and ANQGSEA. J gave up 6 bases and V 4 bases, and 11 bases lay outside the gene matches. CDR3 region: CSVVRTGGGGGEQYF. CDR3 in DNA: TGCAGCGTTGTTAGGACAGGGGGCGGTGGGGGCGAGCAGTACTTC.

The chain carries TRBV5-1 and TRBJ2-1; D call uncertain. CDR1 and CDR2 (germline): SGHRS, YFSETQ. Trimming took off 1 base at V and 10 bases at J, with 12 bases between the two ends. The CDR3 sequence is 13 residues long. CDR3 sequence (DNA): TGCGCCAGCAGCTTGTATTCTTTAGGAGAGCAGTTCTTC. This encodes CASSLYSLGEQFF. Full variable domain (rest looked up from reference TRBV5-1 and TRBJ2-1): KAGVTQTPRYLIKTRGQQVTLSCSPISGHRSVSWYQQTPGQGLQFLFEYFSETQRNKGNFPGRFSGRQFSNSRSEMNVSTLELGDSALYLCASSLYSLGEQFFGPGTRLTVL.

This clonotype was counted many times. V gene TRBV29-1 combines with J gene TRBJ2-3; TRBD2 matches 15 bases. CDR3 size: 17 residues. Germline trimming cut 6 bases from V and 2 bases from J; bases unmatched to any gene: 9. Germline CDR1 is SQVTM and CDR2 is ANQGSEA. In nucleotides, the CDR3 is TGCAGCGTCTCCGGACTAGCGGGAGGGAACCCCACAGATACGCAGTATTTT. This translates into CSVSGLAGGNPTDTQYF.

This clonotype occurred a few times. The chain uses TRBV7-3 and TRBJ1-1; D uncertain. With 2 bases removed from V and 3 bases from J, the gap between germline ends came to 7 bases. Germline-derived CDR1 and CDR2 are SGHTA and FQGTGA. The CDR3 totals 13 residues. CDR3 coding DNA: TGTGCCAGCAGCTTAGTGGTGGACACTGAAGCTTTCTTT. Translated: CASSLVVDTEAFF.

The chain carries TRBV7-2 and TRBJ1-2, with a possible D match to TRBD1 (5 bases). This CDR3 region has 13 residues. Trimming shortened V by 2 bases and J by 7 bases, and 11 bases separated the two germline ends. Germline-derived CDR1 and CDR2 are SGHTA and FQGNSA. In DNA, the CDR3 is TGTGCCAGCAGCTTAATCCAGGGACGTGGCTACACCTTC. This sequence encodes CASSLIQGRGYTF.

This chain connects TRBV29-1 to TRBJ2-2; D perhaps matches TRBD2 (6 bases). The germline V and J ends were trimmed by 5 bases and 0 bases, with 16 bases remaining between them. In germline, CDR1 is SQVTM, CDR2 ANQGSEA. The CDR3 length is 16 residues. The CDR3 spells CSVRDSGPANTGELFF. The CDR3 DNA reads as TGCAGCGTTAGGGACTCTGGACCTGCGAACACCGGGGAGCTGTTTTTT.

This chain links TRBV29-1 with TRBJ1-2; perhaps TRBD1 as D (6 bases). V was clipped by 3 bases and J by 7 bases, with 12 bases between them. This CDR3 is 12 amino acids long. Germline CDR1 reads SQVTM; CDR2 reads ANQGSEA. The CDR3, as DNA: TGCAGCGTTGACAGGGGAAAGGGTGGCTACACCTTC. Translation gives CSVDRGKGGYTF.

V is TRBV9 and J is TRBJ2-5; 15 bases are a match to TRBD2. This CDR3 comprises 15 residues. The germline CDR1 and CDR2 sequences are SGDLS and YYNGEE. With 3 bases clipped from V and 5 bases from J, the junction kept 2 bases outside the gene matches. The CDR3, as DNA: TGTGCCAGCAGCGGGACTAGCGGGGGGGCGGAGACCCAGTACTTC. As protein: CASSGTSGGAETQYF. Combining the CDR3 with reference TRBV9 and TRBJ2-5 gives the whole variable domain DSGVTQTPKHLITATGQRVTLRCSPRSGDLSVYWYQQSLDQGLQFLIQYYNGEERAKGNILERFSAQQFPDLHSELNLSSLELGDSALYFCASSGTSGGAETQYFGPGTRLLVL.

This clonotype has just a few counts. The chain uses TRBV12-3 or TRBV12-4 and TRBJ2-7; D remains ambiguous. CDR3 length equals 14 residues. The V end lost 3 bases, the J end lost 7 bases, and 16 bases lay between the germline ends. CDR3 sequence (DNA): TGTGCCAGCAGTTTGGCCGGGCAGCCTGGAGAGCAGTACTTC. It encodes CASSLAGQPGEQYF.

This clonotype came up a few times. The J gene is TRBJ2-4, the V gene TRBV19; D might be TRBD1 or TRBD2, each matching 7 bases. Trimming removed 9 bases from V and 5 bases from J, with 17 bases in between. CDR1 is LNHDA, CDR2 SQIVND, per germline (reference sequence). The CDR3 is made up of 14 amino acids. CDR3 sequence (DNA): TGTGCCAGCCGACAGGGAGGGGTAGAAAACATTCAGTACTTC. It yields the protein CASRQGGVENIQYF.

J is TRBJ2-1 and V is TRBV7-3; TRBD2 matches 8 bases. The ends lost 6 bases at V and 8 bases at J; junction bases unmatched: 9. This CDR3 region has 14 residues. CDR1 is SGHTA, CDR2 FQGTGA, per germline. CDR3 region: CASSESGSTYEQFF. The CDR3 nucleotides are TGTGCCAGCAGTGAGAGCGGGAGCACATATGAGCAGTTCTTC. Drawing the rest from reference TRBV7-3 and TRBJ2-1, the complete variable domain is GAGVSQTPSNKVTEKGKYVELRCDPISGHTALYWYRQSLGQGPEFLIYFQGTGAADDSGLPNDRFFAVRPEGSVSTLKIQRTERGDSAVYLCASSESGSTYEQFFGPGTRLTVL.

In this sample, this clonotype turned up a few times. The V gene is TRBV7-9, the J gene TRBJ2-1; D ambiguous. Between the trimmed V and J ends, which lost 5 bases and 10 bases, there was a span of 3 bases. There are 9 residues in the CDR3. CDR1 is SEHNR and CDR2 is FQNEAQ in the germline V gene (reference sequence). The CDR3: CASSGEQFF. Written as DNA, the CDR3 is TGTGCCAGCAGCGGGGAGCAGTTCTTC. The full variable domain, in which reference TRBV7-9 and TRBJ2-1 provide the parts outside the CDR3, is DTGVSQNPRHKITKRGQNVTFRCDPISEHNRLYWYRQTLGQGPEFLTYFQNEAQLEKSRLLSDRFSAERPKGSFSTLEIQRTEQGDSAMYLCASSGEQFFGPGTRLTVL.

V and J are TRBV7-8 and TRBJ2-5, with 7 nucleotides matching TRBD1. The CDR3 is 13 amino acids. Trimming cost V 5 bases and J 7 bases; bases outside gene matches: 7. Germline loops: CDR1 SGHVS, CDR2 FQNEAQ. In DNA form, the CDR3 reads TGTGCCAGCAGCCAGGACAGGTCCCGGACCCAGTACTTC. Its translation: CASSQDRSRTQYF.

This clonotype came up many times. This chain links TRBV7-2 with TRBJ2-3; TRBD2 aligns across 11 bases. V shed 5 bases and J 5 bases; nucleotides not matched to a gene: 6. The CDR3 extends over 15 amino acids. CDR1 SGHTA and CDR2 FQGNSA come from the germline V gene. CDR3 DNA: TGTGCCAGCAGCCGTACTAGCGGGAGTGGAGATACGCAGTATTTT. Translating gives CASSRTSGSGDTQYF.